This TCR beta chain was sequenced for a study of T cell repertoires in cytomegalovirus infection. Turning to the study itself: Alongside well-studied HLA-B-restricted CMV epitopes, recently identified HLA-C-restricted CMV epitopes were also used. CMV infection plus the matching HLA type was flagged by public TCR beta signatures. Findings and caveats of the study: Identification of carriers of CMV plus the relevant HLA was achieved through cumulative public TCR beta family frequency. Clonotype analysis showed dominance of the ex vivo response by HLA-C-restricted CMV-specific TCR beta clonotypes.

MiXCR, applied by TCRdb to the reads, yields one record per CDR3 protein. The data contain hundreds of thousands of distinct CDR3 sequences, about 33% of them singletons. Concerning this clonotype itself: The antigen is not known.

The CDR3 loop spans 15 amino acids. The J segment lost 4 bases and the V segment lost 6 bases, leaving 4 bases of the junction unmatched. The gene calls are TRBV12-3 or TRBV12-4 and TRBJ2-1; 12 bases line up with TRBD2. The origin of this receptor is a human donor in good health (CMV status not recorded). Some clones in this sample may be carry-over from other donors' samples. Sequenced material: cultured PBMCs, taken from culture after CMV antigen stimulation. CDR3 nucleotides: TGTGCCAGCAGCTGGACTAGCGGGGTGTACAATGAGCAGTTCTTC. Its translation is CASSWTSGVYNEQFF.